A selection of T cell receptor beta chains follows, all from one sample in a study of T cell responses to AZD1222 COVID-19 vaccine. Profiling relied on immunoSEQ multiplex PCR, and the TCRdb table lists in-frame clones only, not all of them. This sample has some 98,000 clones, with about 88% found just once. The sample here was peripheral blood, taken on day 0 of AZD1222 vaccination. These receptors all come from an adult in good health. Both conserved end residues are part of each CDR3. A D gene is named only where the DNA matches it firmly. Only some rows state a clone size, as once, few, many or a class for expanded clones.

d_gene: .
v_gene: TRBV3-1/TRBV3-2
abundance: .
j_gene: TRBJ1-1
CDR3nt: TGTGCCAGCAGCCAAGGACCGGCGAGGGACACTGAAGCTTTCTTT
CDR3aa: CASSQGPARDTEAFF

d_gene: .
v_gene: TRBV6-5
abundance: .
j_gene: TRBJ1-2
CDR3nt: TGTGCCAGCAGAGCGGACAGCTTATTCTATGGCTACACCTTC
CDR3aa: CASRADSLFYGYTF

d_gene: .
v_gene: TRBV5-1
abundance: .
j_gene: TRBJ1-2
CDR3nt: TGCGCCAGCAGCGAACTCCGGGACCCCAATGGCTACACCTTC
CDR3aa: CASSELRDPNGYTF

d_gene: TRBD1
v_gene: TRBV28
abundance: .
j_gene: TRBJ1-4
CDR3nt: TGTGCCAGCAGGGAGGACAGGGGAAATGAAAAACTGTTTTTT
CDR3aa: CASREDRGNEKLFF

d_gene: .
v_gene: TRBV4-3
abundance: .
j_gene: TRBJ1-1
CDR3nt: TGCGCCAGCAGCCAAGATGAGGGACATAATGAAGCTTTCTTT
CDR3aa: CASSQDEGHNEAFF

d_gene: .
v_gene: TRBV19
abundance: .
j_gene: TRBJ1-5
CDR3nt: TGTGCCAGTAGTATTTTTGATCAGCCCCAGCATTTT
CDR3aa: CASSIFDQPQHF

d_gene: TRBD2
v_gene: TRBV25-1
abundance: .
j_gene: TRBJ2-2
CDR3nt: TGTGCCAGCAGTGACCCGGGACTAGCGGGTCCCACCGGGGAGCTGTTTTTT
CDR3aa: CASSDPGLAGPTGELFF

d_gene: .
v_gene: TRBV4-1
abundance: .
j_gene: TRBJ1-5
CDR3nt: TGCGCCAGCAGCCAAGACTCCCTTCCGAGCAATCAGCCCCAGCATTTT
CDR3aa: CASSQDSLPSNQPQHF

d_gene: .
v_gene: TRBV7-9
abundance: .
j_gene: TRBJ2-3
CDR3nt: TGTGCCAGCAGCATGGCAGATACGCAGTATTTT
CDR3aa: CASSMADTQYF

d_gene: TRBD1
v_gene: TRBV6-1
abundance: .
j_gene: TRBJ1-2
CDR3nt: TGTGCCAGCAGTGAAGATAGGGGGCAAGGCTACACCTTC
CDR3aa: CASSEDRGQGYTF

d_gene: .
v_gene: TRBV30
abundance: .
j_gene: TRBJ1-1
CDR3nt: TGTGCCTGGAGCGAGCAGGCGGGCACTGAAGCTTTCTTT
CDR3aa: CAWSEQAGTEAFF

d_gene: TRBD2
v_gene: TRBV19
abundance: .
j_gene: TRBJ2-3
CDR3nt: TGTGCCAGTAGTACTAGCGGGGGGCCGAGCACAGATACGCAGTATTTT
CDR3aa: CASSTSGGPSTDTQYF

d_gene: .
v_gene: TRBV5-1
abundance: .
j_gene: TRBJ1-6
CDR3nt: TGCGCCAGCAGCGGGGATGGTGTCAAGAATTCACCCCTCCACTTT
CDR3aa: CASSGDGVKNSPLHF

d_gene: .
v_gene: TRBV30
abundance: .
j_gene: TRBJ1-3
CDR3nt: TGTGCCTGGACCGTATCAGGAAACACCATATATTTT
CDR3aa: CAWTVSGNTIYF

d_gene: .
v_gene: TRBV5-1
abundance: .
j_gene: TRBJ1-1
CDR3nt: TGCGCCAGCAGCTTGGCGGGAGAAAGGACTGAAGCTTTCTTT
CDR3aa: CASSLAGERTEAFF

d_gene: .
v_gene: TRBV2
abundance: .
j_gene: TRBJ1-5
CDR3nt: TGTGCCAGCAGTGAACAGGGGAAAAGGCAGCCCCAGCATTTT
CDR3aa: CASSEQGKRQPQHF

d_gene: .
v_gene: TRBV29-1
abundance: .
j_gene: TRBJ1-6
CDR3nt: TGCAGCGCCCAATCAGGCGGCAATTCACCCCTCCACTTT
CDR3aa: CSAQSGGNSPLHF

d_gene: .
v_gene: TRBV11-2
abundance: .
j_gene: TRBJ2-1
CDR3nt: TGTGCCAGCAGCCAGGGACGGACCTACAATGAGCAGTTCTTC
CDR3aa: CASSQGRTYNEQFF

d_gene: .
v_gene: TRBV7-3
abundance: .
j_gene: TRBJ2-2
CDR3nt: TGTGCCAGCAGCTTAAGGAATCCCCGAAACACCGGGGAGCTGTTTTTT
CDR3aa: CASSLRNPRNTGELFF

d_gene: TRBD1
v_gene: TRBV4-3
abundance: once
j_gene: TRBJ1-2
CDR3nt: TGCGCCAGCAGCCGGGACAGTAGAGTAAACTATGGCTACACCTTC
CDR3aa: CASSRDSRVNYGYTF

d_gene: .
v_gene: TRBV30
abundance: once
j_gene: TRBJ2-3
CDR3nt: TGTGCCTGGAGTCCGGCAGGGACGAGCACAGATACGCAGTATTTT
CDR3aa: CAWSPAGTSTDTQYF

d_gene: .
v_gene: TRBV5-4
abundance: .
j_gene: TRBJ2-5
CDR3nt: TGTGCCAGCAGCTTGGCCGGGACGCAAGAGACCCAGTACTTC
CDR3aa: CASSLAGTQETQYF

d_gene: .
v_gene: TRBV5-1
abundance: once
j_gene: TRBJ1-1
CDR3nt: TGCGCCAGCAGCTTGGCCGAGGGAGTGATAGCTTTCTTT
CDR3aa: CASSLAEGVIAFF

d_gene: .
v_gene: TRBV11-3
abundance: .
j_gene: TRBJ2-2
CDR3nt: TGTGCCAGCAGCTCAAACAGGGCCGGGGAGCTGTTTTTT
CDR3aa: CASSSNRAGELFF

d_gene: TRBD1
v_gene: TRBV5-1
abundance: .
j_gene: TRBJ2-1
CDR3nt: TGCGCCAGCAGCCTAGTACCGGGACAGGGATACAATGAGCAGTTCTTC
CDR3aa: CASSLVPGQGYNEQFF

d_gene: .
v_gene: TRBV28
abundance: .
j_gene: TRBJ1-4
CDR3nt: TGTGCCAGCAGAAGGACACGTAATGAAAAACTGTTTTTT
CDR3aa: CASRRTRNEKLFF

d_gene: TRBD2
v_gene: TRBV3-1/TRBV3-2
abundance: .
j_gene: TRBJ2-2
CDR3nt: TGTGCCAGCAGCCGGAGCGGGGGGGCGCCCGGGGAGCTGTTTTTT
CDR3aa: CASSRSGGAPGELFF

d_gene: .
v_gene: TRBV12-3/TRBV12-4
abundance: .
j_gene: TRBJ1-1
CDR3nt: TGTGCCAGCAGTTCCTATGGGGAGGGTGAAGCTTTCTTT
CDR3aa: CASSSYGEGEAFF

d_gene: TRBD1
v_gene: TRBV6-5
abundance: .
j_gene: TRBJ1-2
CDR3nt: TGTGCCAGCAGGGGGACAGGCTATGGCTACACCTTC
CDR3aa: CASRGTGYGYTF

d_gene: TRBD2
v_gene: TRBV5-1
abundance: .
j_gene: TRBJ2-7
CDR3nt: TGCGCCAGCAGCTTGGGACTAGCGGGGGAACAGTACTTC
CDR3aa: CASSLGLAGEQYF

d_gene: TRBD1
v_gene: TRBV12-3/TRBV12-4
abundance: .
j_gene: TRBJ2-7
CDR3nt: TGTGCCAGCAGGGCGACAGGGACCTACGAGCAGTACTTC
CDR3aa: CASRATGTYEQYF

d_gene: .
v_gene: TRBV4-1
abundance: .
j_gene: TRBJ2-7
CDR3nt: TGCGCCAGCAGCCCTACCTTCGTAGGGTTCGGCGAGCAGTACTTC
CDR3aa: CASSPTFVGFGEQYF

d_gene: .
v_gene: TRBV7-6
abundance: .
j_gene: TRBJ2-7
CDR3nt: TGTGCCAGCAGTCCCGGTGGGGGGTCCGAGCAGTACTTC
CDR3aa: CASSPGGGSEQYF

d_gene: .
v_gene: TRBV11-2
abundance: .
j_gene: TRBJ2-4
CDR3nt: TGTGCCAGCAGCTTCTCCCCAGGCAAAAACATTCAGTACTTC
CDR3aa: CASSFSPGKNIQYF

d_gene: TRBD1
v_gene: TRBV19
abundance: .
j_gene: TRBJ1-5
CDR3nt: TGTGCCAGTAGAAACAGACAGGGCATCAATCAGCCCCAGCATTTT
CDR3aa: CASRNRQGINQPQHF

d_gene: .
v_gene: TRBV2
abundance: .
j_gene: TRBJ2-2
CDR3nt: TGTGCCAGCAGTGAAGTTAGGGTGAACGGGGAGCTGTTTTTT
CDR3aa: CASSEVRVNGELFF

d_gene: .
v_gene: TRBV19
abundance: .
j_gene: TRBJ1-3
CDR3nt: TGTGCCAGTTCTTTTTCGGACCGTGCCAGCTCTGGAAACACCATATATTTT
CDR3aa: CASSFSDRASSGNTIYF

d_gene: TRBD2
v_gene: TRBV3-1/TRBV3-2
abundance: .
j_gene: TRBJ2-1
CDR3nt: TGTGCCAGCAGCCCACGGACTAGCGGGCCCTACAATGAGCAGTTCTTC
CDR3aa: CASSPRTSGPYNEQFF

d_gene: .
v_gene: TRBV12-3/TRBV12-4
abundance: .
j_gene: TRBJ2-3
CDR3nt: TGTGCCAGCAGTTTCTCAGGAAATACGCAGTATTTT
CDR3aa: CASSFSGNTQYF

d_gene: TRBD1
v_gene: TRBV11-2
abundance: .
j_gene: TRBJ1-6
CDR3nt: TGTGCCAGCAGCTCCCCGAGGGGGCGAAATTCACCCCTCCACTTT
CDR3aa: CASSSPRGRNSPLHF

d_gene: .
v_gene: TRBV19
abundance: .
j_gene: TRBJ1-2
CDR3nt: TGTGCCAGTAGTAGGTCCAGGGATGTGGATGGCTACACCTTC
CDR3aa: CASSRSRDVDGYTF

d_gene: .
v_gene: TRBV21-1
abundance: .
j_gene: TRBJ2-1
CDR3nt: TGTGCCAGCAGCAAACCGGGGGACAATGAGCAGTTCTTC
CDR3aa: CASSKPGDNEQFF

d_gene: .
v_gene: TRBV21-1
abundance: .
j_gene: TRBJ1-5
CDR3nt: TGTGCCAGCAGCACCCCGGTACGGGCAGGGGGCGATCTAAGGAGCAATCAGCCCCAGCATTTT
CDR3aa: CASSTPVRAGGDLRSNQPQHF

d_gene: TRBD1
v_gene: TRBV11-2
abundance: .
j_gene: TRBJ2-7
CDR3nt: TGTGCCAGCAGCCAAGGACAGGGGAGCGAGCAGTACTTC
CDR3aa: CASSQGQGSEQYF

d_gene: TRBD1
v_gene: TRBV9
abundance: few
j_gene: TRBJ1-2
CDR3nt: TGTGCCAGCAGCGCCCGCAGAGGGACAGGTTATGGCTACACCTTC
CDR3aa: CASSARRGTGYGYTF

d_gene: .
v_gene: TRBV19
abundance: .
j_gene: TRBJ1-2
CDR3nt: TGTGCCACCGAAAGCGGTTACAACTATGGCTACACCTTC
CDR3aa: CATESGYNYGYTF

d_gene: TRBD1
v_gene: TRBV7-9
abundance: .
j_gene: TRBJ1-2
CDR3nt: TGTGCCAGCAGCTTGGGGGAAGGGACAGTCGCTAACTATGGCTACACCTTC
CDR3aa: CASSLGEGTVANYGYTF

d_gene: .
v_gene: TRBV10-3
abundance: .
j_gene: TRBJ1-2
CDR3nt: TGTGCCATCAGTGAGGGTTCGACGGCTAACTATGGCTACACCTTC
CDR3aa: CAISEGSTANYGYTF

d_gene: .
v_gene: TRBV7-2
abundance: .
j_gene: TRBJ1-2
CDR3nt: TGTGCCAGCAGCTTAACAGGCCAACCCTATGGCTACACCTTC
CDR3aa: CASSLTGQPYGYTF

d_gene: TRBD1
v_gene: TRBV25-1
abundance: .
j_gene: TRBJ1-2
CDR3nt: TGTGCCAGCAGTGAATCAGGGACAGCCTATGGCTACACCTTC
CDR3aa: CASSESGTAYGYTF

d_gene: .
v_gene: TRBV6-5
abundance: .
j_gene: TRBJ1-1
CDR3nt: TGTGCCAGCAGCCGGACGGAGAACACTGAAGCTTTCTTT
CDR3aa: CASSRTENTEAFF

d_gene: .
v_gene: TRBV9
abundance: .
j_gene: TRBJ1-1
CDR3nt: TGTGCCAGCAGCGTAGGAGGGAGGACTGAAGCTTTCTTT
CDR3aa: CASSVGGRTEAFF

d_gene: .
v_gene: TRBV5-1
abundance: .
j_gene: TRBJ2-6
CDR3nt: TGCGCCAGCAGGCCAGGGTCTGGGGCCAACGTCCTGACTTTC
CDR3aa: CASRPGSGANVLTF

d_gene: .
v_gene: TRBV6-2/TRBV6-3
abundance: .
j_gene: TRBJ2-7
CDR3nt: TGTGCCAGCAGTTACGGGGCTGCCGAGCAGTACTTC
CDR3aa: CASSYGAAEQYF

d_gene: .
v_gene: TRBV5-4
abundance: few
j_gene: TRBJ2-7
CDR3nt: TGTGCCAGCAGCTTGCGGCTAGTCCGGACCGAGGAGCAGTACTTC
CDR3aa: CASSLRLVRTEEQYF

d_gene: .
v_gene: TRBV25-1
abundance: .
j_gene: TRBJ1-2
CDR3nt: TGTGCCAGCAGTGGGAGTGTCGGGATCAAAGGCTACACCTTC
CDR3aa: CASSGSVGIKGYTF